This entry features one TCR beta chain sequence. Its antigen is still unknown. These data originate in a study of PD-1 blockade in classical Hodgkin lymphoma. Study summary: The patients were dosed with nivolumab 3 mg/kg, infused intravenously every 2 weeks. Notes on the study in general: When set against healthy donors, newly diagnosed patients were reported to show lower baseline TCR diversity. Complete responders started with a diversity level that resembled newly diagnosed patients at baseline.

Brentuximab vedotin exposure varied, and every patient relapsed after autologous stem cell transplantation. The germline gives CDR1 MGHRA, CDR2 YSYEKL. V dropped 7 bases and J dropped 3; count of bases not matched to a gene: 8. The CDR3 spans 15 residues. Produced via immunoSEQ multiplex PCR; TCRdb's table is partial and in-frame only. The table has 25,000 to 35,000 clones, 70% to 75% seen once. The sequence came from a human donor with classical Hodgkin lymphoma. Material: peripheral blood mononuclear cells (PBMCs), obtained before the second cycle of nivolumab. The rearrangement joins TRBV4-1 to TRBJ2-2, with TRBD1 matching over 7 bases. The CDR3 sequence is CASKIDRVDTGELFF. The CDR3 bases are TGCGCCAGCAAGATAGACAGGGTCGACACCGGGGAGCTGTTTTTT.